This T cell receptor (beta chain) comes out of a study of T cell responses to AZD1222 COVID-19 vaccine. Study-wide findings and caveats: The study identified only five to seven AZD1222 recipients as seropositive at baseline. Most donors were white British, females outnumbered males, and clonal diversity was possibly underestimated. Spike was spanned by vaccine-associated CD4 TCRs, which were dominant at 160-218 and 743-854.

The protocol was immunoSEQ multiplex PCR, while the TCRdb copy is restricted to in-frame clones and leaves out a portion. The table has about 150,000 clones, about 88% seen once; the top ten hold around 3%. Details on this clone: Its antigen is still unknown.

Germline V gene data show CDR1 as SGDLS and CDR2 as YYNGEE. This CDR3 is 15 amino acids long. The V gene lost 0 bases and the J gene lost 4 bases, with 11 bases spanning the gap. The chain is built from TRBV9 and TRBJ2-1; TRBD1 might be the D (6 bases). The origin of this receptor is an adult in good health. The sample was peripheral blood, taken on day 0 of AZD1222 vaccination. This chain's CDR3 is CASSVVGAWYNEQFF. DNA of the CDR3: TGTGCCAGCAGCGTAGTGGGGGCATGGTACAATGAGCAGTTCTTC. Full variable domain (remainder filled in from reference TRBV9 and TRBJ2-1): DSGVTQTPKHLITATGQRVTLRCSPRSGDLSVYWYQQSLDQGLQFLIQYYNGEERAKGNILERFSAQQFPDLHSELNLSSLELGDSALYFCASSVVGAWYNEQFFGPGTRLTVL.